These 23 T cell receptor beta chains share one sample of origin, sequenced in a study of blood T cells in healthy people across ages. A second PCR of 7 to 11 cycles used a sample-barcoded 5' primer and a J-beta primer mix. TCRdb reprocessed the 5' RACE reads via MiXCR and lists one record per CDR3 protein. This table holds fewer than 900,000 distinct CDR3 sequences, approximately 49% found once. The sample consisted of blood. These receptors originate from a woman aged 55-70 years in good health.

V gene TRBV4-1 combines with J gene TRBJ2-3; D is unresolved. V dropped 4 bases and J dropped 11 bases, with 19 bases sitting between them. This CDR3 comprises 14 residues. The germline V gene has CDR1 MGHRA and CDR2 YSYEKL. In nucleotides, the CDR3 is TGCGCCAGCAGCCCTCTCGGGCCTTCTCTGAAGCAGTATTTT. Translated: CASSPLGPSLKQYF.

This clonotype was detected only a few times. The chain has TRBV20-1 and TRBJ2-3; 13 bases line up with TRBD2. V trimming: 3 bases; J trimming: 5 bases; junction bases outside the gene matches: 5. From germline, CDR1 is DFQATT and CDR2 SNEGSKA (reference sequence). This CDR3 spans 15 amino acids. CDR3 protein: CSARGTSGVGDTQYF. CDR3 coding DNA: TGCAGTGCTAGGGGGACTAGCGGGGTTGGAGATACGCAGTATTTT.

The rearrangement joins TRBV24-1 to TRBJ2-3; D call uncertain. The germline gives CDR1 KGHDR, CDR2 SFDVKD. This CDR3 contains 16 residues. With 7 bases removed from V and 0 bases from J, the gap between germline ends came to 16 bases. The CDR3 bases are TGTGCCACCAGCTCCGGGTTAGGCGGCAGCACAGATACGCAGTATTTT. Translation: CATSSGLGGSTDTQYF.

As concerns this clonotype: Compared with germline, one end of the junction differs, possibly owing to a read error. The chain recombines TRBV4-2 with TRBJ2-3, with TRBD1 matching 8 bases. CDR3 length: 16 amino acids. Per germline, CDR1 LGHNA and CDR2 YNFKEQ. CDR3 residues: CASIQDLTGGTDTQYF. CDR3 in DNA: TGTGCCAGCATCCAAGATCTGACAGGGGGCACAGATACGCAGTATTTT.

CDR3 residues: CSAGGFPLNYGYTF. The DNA for the CDR3 is TGCAGTGCGGGAGGGTTTCCCCTTAACTATGGCTACACCTTC. V and J are TRBV20-1 and TRBJ1-2; D is ambiguous. The CDR3 extends over 14 amino acids. The V gene's germline CDR1 is DFQATT and CDR2 SNEGSKA (reference sequence). V was pared by 6 bases and J by 1 base, with 15 bases between.

The table lists this clonotype with a few counts. The genes are TRBV5-1 and TRBJ2-7, with D tentatively TRBD2 (6 bases). Germline CDR1 is SGHRS and CDR2 is YFSETQ. Trimming removed 4 bases from V and 3 bases from J, with 20 bases in between. This CDR3 contains 16 residues. DNA of the CDR3: TGCGCCAGCAGCGGAGCCGGGACTGGTGGGAACTACGAGCAGTACTTC. Encoded protein: CASSGAGTGGNYEQYF.

J is TRBJ2-1 and V is TRBV7-9, with 12 positions matching TRBD2. The CDR3 spans 16 residues. V was clipped by 1 base and J by 3 bases; unmatched bases: 1. From germline, CDR1 is SEHNR and CDR2 FQNEAQ (reference sequence). CDR3 amino acids: CASSLGLAGDYNEQFF. CDR3 bases: TGTGCCAGCAGCTTAGGACTAGCGGGGGACTACAATGAGCAGTTCTTC.

V gene TRBV20-1 combines with J gene TRBJ2-2, with 9 bases matching TRBD2. The CDR3 is 18 amino acids. The trim removed 3 bases at V and 0 bases at J, leaving 11 bases unmatched. Germline V CDR1 and CDR2: DFQATT, SNEGSKA (reference sequence). DNA for the CDR3: TGCAGTGCTAGTGTTCTAGCGGGATTAAACTCGAACACCGGGGAGCTGTTTTTT. This encodes CSASVLAGLNSNTGELFF.

This clonotype was picked up many times. This sequence joins TRBV20-1 and TRBJ2-5; TRBD2 matches 8 bases. Unmatched junction bases numbered 14, after V lost 4 bases and J lost 7 bases. The CDR3 totals 15 residues. Germline CDR1 reads DFQATT; CDR2 reads SNEGSKA (reference sequence). CDR3 DNA: TGCAGTGCTAAATCTGGCGGGAGGTCGGGAGGGACCCAGTACTTC. Encoded protein: CSAKSGGRSGGTQYF.

This chain joins TRBV10-3 and TRBJ1-1, with D unclear. The CDR3 sequence is 12 residues long. Trimming left V 2 bases short and J 7 bases short, with 8 bases between. Germline V gene lookup returns CDR1 ENHRY and CDR2 SYGVKD. This CDR3 is CAISEGPGEAFF. The CDR3 DNA is TGTGCCATCAGTGAGGGACCTGGTGAAGCTTTCTTT.

This chain connects TRBV4-1 to TRBJ2-1; TRBD2 matches at 11 bases. Trimming cost V 1 base and J 7 bases; bases outside gene matches: 6. Per the germline V gene, CDR1 is MGHRA and CDR2 is YSYEKL. The CDR3 spans 16 residues. The CDR3 here is CASSQALAGVRNEQFF. CDR3 nucleotide sequence: TGCGCCAGCAGCCAAGCACTAGCGGGAGTTCGAAATGAGCAGTTCTTC.

Only one count was recorded for this clonotype. V usage is TRBV9 and J usage is TRBJ1-4, with D hard to call. The germline gives CDR1 SGDLS, CDR2 YYNGEE. The CDR3 has 14 residues. Trimming took off 0 bases at V and 5 bases at J, with 8 bases between the two ends. CDR3 nucleotide sequence: TGTGCCAGCAGCGTAGGTCAGAGGAATGAAAAACTGTTTTTT. Amino acids: CASSVGQRNEKLFF.

The V call is TRBV27, the J call TRBJ2-1; 10 bases map to TRBD2. With 3 bases clipped from V and 4 bases from J, the junction kept 9 bases outside the gene matches. Looked up from germline, CDR1 is MNHEY and CDR2 is SMNVEV (reference sequence). This CDR3 region has 17 residues. Here the CDR3 reads CASSFFRTSGTYNEQFF. As DNA, the CDR3 is TGTGCCAGCAGTTTCTTCCGGACTAGCGGCACGTACAATGAGCAGTTCTTC.

The genes are TRBV4-3 and TRBJ2-1, with D perhaps TRBD2 (7 bases). Germline V gene data show CDR1 as LGHNA and CDR2 as YSLEER. CDR3 length: 16 amino acids. Trimming stripped 3 bases from V and 6 bases from J, with 18 bases between. The CDR3 DNA reads TGCGCCAGCAGCCAGGGGGCGGGAGTTGGGCTCAATGAGCAGTTCTTC. It specifies CASSQGAGVGLNEQFF.

This clonotype showed up many times. The CDR3 sequence: CASKPLDNSGANVLTF. The DNA for the CDR3 is TGTGCCAGCAAACCGCTAGACAACTCTGGGGCCAACGTCCTGACTTTC. This chain links TRBV28 with TRBJ2-6; D gene ambiguous. Germline CDR1 and CDR2: MDHEN and SYDVKM. The CDR3 covers 16 residues. The V and J ends lost 7 bases and 0 bases respectively, with 13 bases between them.

This clonotype showed up just a few times. V and J are TRBV20-1 and TRBJ1-2; 9 positions match TRBD1. The CDR3 runs to 16 residues. Germline trimming cut 0 bases from V and 3 bases from J; bases unmatched to any gene: 8. Germline assignment: CDR1 DFQATT and CDR2 SNEGSKA (reference sequence). CDR3 nucleotide sequence: TGCAGTGCTAGAGATAGGGGGACAGGGAGAGACTATGGCTACACCTTC. It specifies CSARDRGTGRDYGYTF.

The table lists this clonotype with a few counts. CDR3 sequence reads: CSVEFGTGYGYTF. The CDR3 bases are TGCAGCGTTGAATTTGGGACAGGGTATGGCTACACCTTC. This chain connects TRBV29-1 to TRBJ1-2; 9 positions agree with TRBD1. V lost 2 bases, J lost 5 bases, and 3 bases stayed unmatched. The CDR3 totals 13 residues. CDR1 and CDR2 (germline): SQVTM, ANQGSEA.

With respect to this clonotype: A read error may produce the germline difference seen at one junction end. The rearrangement links TRBV3-1 to TRBJ2-7, with unresolved D. The germline gives CDR1 LGHDT, CDR2 YNNKEL (reference sequence). The CDR3 covers 11 residues. CDR3 coding DNA: TGTGTCAGCAGCCAGCTGTACGAGCAGTACTTC. Amino acid sequence: CVSSQLYEQYF.

This clonotype has a handful of counts. This chain links TRBV20-1 with TRBJ2-3; maybe TRBD1 (5 bases). V was pared by 0 bases and J by 4 bases, with 17 bases between. Germline V gene sequence: CDR1 DFQATT, CDR2 SNEGSKA (reference sequence). There are 16 residues in the CDR3. CDR3 bases: TGCAGTGCTAGAGACACCACAGTGGGGCTATCAGATACGCAGTATTTT. Translation gives CSARDTTVGLSDTQYF.

This chain joins TRBV9 and TRBJ2-4; D perhaps matches TRBD2 (6 bases). CDR3 length equals 16 residues. Deletions cut 0 bases from V and 6 bases from J, with 16 bases between. In germline, CDR1 is SGDLS, CDR2 YYNGEE. The CDR3 here is CASSVGLARGVNIQYF. CDR3 sequence (DNA): TGTGCCAGCAGCGTAGGGCTAGCGAGAGGGGTAAACATTCAGTACTTC.

The chain joins TRBV6-2 or TRBV6-3 to TRBJ2-4; 8 nucleotides line up with TRBD1. Gene TRBJ2-5 matches the end of the DNA better, so the J call may be wrong. The CDR3 extends over 18 amino acids. Germline values: CDR1 MNHEY, CDR2 SVGEGT. CDR3 nucleotides: TGTGCCAGCAGTTACACAGTTTCCGGGACAGGCGGGCGAGAGACCCAGTACTTC. Protein: CASSYTVSGTGGRETQYF.

J is TRBJ1-4 and V is TRBV24-1, with D possibly matching TRBD1 (5 bases). Germline CDR1 KGHDR, CDR2 SFDVKD. The length of the CDR3 is 16 residues. V lost 5 bases to trimming and J lost 4 bases, with 16 bases between them. CDR3 sequence reads: CATSAGPLRFNEKLFF. The CDR3 DNA is TGTGCCACCAGTGCGGGACCACTGAGATTTAATGAAAAACTGTTTTTT.

In its sample, this clonotype was seen a few times. The V gene is TRBV5-6, the J gene TRBJ2-5; 9 bases agree with TRBD1. CDR3 size: 17 residues. The germline V gene has CDR1 SGHDT and CDR2 YYEEEE. V lost 4 bases and J lost 11; bases outside the gene matches: 21. CDR3 sequence: CASSLSKGTGIEEEQYF. The CDR3 nucleotides are TGTGCCAGCAGCCTAAGCAAAGGGACAGGGATTGAGGAGGAGCAGTACTTC.